This T cell receptor beta chain is drawn from a study of CD8 T cells in ankylosing spondylitis. Study-wide findings and caveats: Ankylosing spondylitis blood seemed to carry a telltale TCR beta motif made of roughly eight highly homologous variants.

The J segment lost 6 bases and the V segment lost 5 bases, leaving 3 bases of the junction unmatched. CDR3 length: 14 amino acids. The germline V gene encodes CDR1 MNHEY and CDR2 SMNVEV (reference sequence). TCRdb fed the 5' RACE reads into MiXCR, producing one record per CDR3 protein. The sample lists fewer than 250,000 distinct CDR3 sequences; 15% to 20% were seen once. This clonotype was seen more than once but under ten times. As yet, its antigen is unknown. This sequence originates from a male donor with ankylosing spondylitis. Source material: blood, either unsorted or a sorted T cell fraction (not recorded which). The chain combines TRBV27 with TRBJ2-4; 11 bases align to TRBD2. The CDR3: CASSPGTSGNIQYF. The CDR3, as DNA: TGTGCCAGCAGTCCCGGGACTAGCGGAAACATTCAGTACTTC.